Listed below are T cell receptor beta chains from one sample, sequenced in a study of identical twins. TCRdb reprocessed the 5' RACE reads with MiXCR, giving one entry per CDR3 protein. This table has roughly 230,000 distinct CDR3 sequences, approximately 8.6% appearing once. In addition, the sample was reused for a study of yellow fever vaccine responses in identical twins.

The material sequenced was CD8+ T cells sorted from blood. Receptors originate from a woman under 30 in good health. Both conserved end residues are trimmed from each CDR3. Fields, in order: V gene, clone size, CDR3 protein. Some rows have no size entry. The others give once, few or many, or a class for an expanded clone.

TRBV20-1,many,SAREDPTSGRSYEQY
TRBV27,many,ASSPDRLSTDTQY
TRBV27,-,ASSEWDGGNQPQH
TRBV28,many,ASSFRGLGNQPQH
TRBV6-5,many,ASSHSQGLLYNEQF
TRBV5-6,many,ASSSTGNSPLH
TRBV20-1,-,SARDLWNRVLNEQF
TRBV2,-,AMTGGSYNEQF
TRBV3-1,-,ASSQDVSEQF
TRBV6-2/TRBV6-3,-,ASSWDRVTYEQY
TRBV28,-,ASSFWEGELF
TRBV20-1,many,SAALVIAKNIQY
TRBV3-1,many,ASSQDLIRQSGGYT
TRBV4-1,few,ASSPRLAEVSGANVLT
TRBV3-1,many,ASSPLRGLAGVTDTQY
TRBV7-9,few,ASSLGGGQSIQY
TRBV5-1,many,ASSLTADEQY
TRBV2,few,ASSSLALSGGDQETQY
TRBV12-3/TRBV12-4,many,ASSFVDEQF
TRBV7-8,-,ASSPGTRITYEQY
TRBV10-2,many,ASSEVSGITDTQY
TRBV10-2,many,ASSEGQNSGTEAF
TRBV18,few,ASSPPDRDTGELF
TRBV25-1,-,ASKWGTDTEAF
TRBV20-1,-,SARDLRGLYEQY
TRBV5-1,-,ASSFEGQGDYGYT
TRBV20-1,many,SARDHLGQGWNEQF